This TCR beta chain was retrieved from a study of T cell repertoires in cytomegalovirus infection. From the reads, TCRdb called clonotypes with MiXCR, one entry per CDR3 protein. This sample has a few hundred thousand distinct CDR3 sequences, with roughly 36% found just once. At least ten counts were recorded for this clonotype. Its antigen remains unidentified. There are 15 residues in the CDR3. Trimming removed 1 base at V and 1 base at J, with 10 bases between. This rearrangement joins TRBV12-3 or TRBV12-4 to TRBJ1-1; D might be TRBD1 (6 bases). The sequence was obtained from a human donor in good health (CMV status not recorded). Some clones in this sample may be carry-over from other donors' samples. The source was cultured PBMCs, collected from culture after CMV antigen stimulation. CDR3 bases: TGTGCCAGCAGTTTAGGGCAGGGGTGGAACACTGAAGCTTTCTTT. It yields the protein CASSLGQGWNTEAFF.